These T cell receptor beta chains were read from a single sample in a study of cytomegalovirus exposure and HLA in healthy donors. Clones were sequenced by immunoSEQ multiplex PCR, and TCRdb holds only the in-frame ones, with some missing. The repertoire holds around 150,000 clones, with 60% to 75% as singletons. The sequenced material came from PBMCs. The receptor source for this set is a woman in her forties or fifties in good health and CMV-seropositive. CDR3s include the opening cysteine and the closing phenylalanine or tryptophan. The order of the fields is CDR3 DNA, CDR3 protein, V gene, J gene, clone size, D gene. D genes are given only for firm matches. Only part of the rows carry a size: once, few, many, or a class if the clone is expanded.

CDR3nt: TGTGCCAGCAGCCCGACAGGGGGCGGCTACGAGCAGTACTTC
CDR3aa: CASSPTGGGYEQYF
v_gene: TRBV5-5
j_gene: TRBJ2-7
abundance: .
d_gene: TRBD1

CDR3nt: TGCGCCAGCAGCCCGGGCCCGGGACAAAAAGAGACCCAGTACTTC
CDR3aa: CASSPGPGQKETQYF
v_gene: TRBV5-1
j_gene: TRBJ2-5
abundance: .
d_gene: .

CDR3nt: TGTGCCAGCAGAGGGGACAGCGGGGAGCAGTTCTTC
CDR3aa: CASRGDSGEQFF
v_gene: TRBV2
j_gene: TRBJ2-1
abundance: .
d_gene: .

CDR3nt: TGTGCCAGCCCCCGGACTAGCGGGGGGAAGATTGACAATGAGCAGTTCTTC
CDR3aa: CASPRTSGGKIDNEQFF
v_gene: TRBV27
j_gene: TRBJ2-1
abundance: .
d_gene: TRBD2

CDR3nt: TGTGCCAGCAGCGGTGGGGACAGGGGCGAAGAGACCCAGTACTTC
CDR3aa: CASSGGDRGEETQYF
v_gene: TRBV5-8
j_gene: TRBJ2-5
abundance: .
d_gene: TRBD1

CDR3nt: TGTGCCACCAGCAGAGATTGGGCCAATGAAAAACTGTTTTTT
CDR3aa: CATSRDWANEKLFF
v_gene: TRBV15
j_gene: TRBJ1-4
abundance: .
d_gene: .

CDR3nt: TGTGCCAGCAGTACACAGGGAGACCCCTACGAGCAGTACTTC
CDR3aa: CASSTQGDPYEQYF
v_gene: TRBV6-1
j_gene: TRBJ2-7
abundance: .
d_gene: .

CDR3nt: TGTGCCAGCAGCAGAACAGGGGGCGACTATGGCTACACCTTC
CDR3aa: CASSRTGGDYGYTF
v_gene: TRBV6-5
j_gene: TRBJ1-2
abundance: few
d_gene: TRBD1

CDR3nt: TGTGCCAGCAGCATGCGTGGCAAGCGGGGGACGCCCGGGGAGCTGTTTTTT
CDR3aa: CASSMRGKRGTPGELFF
v_gene: TRBV4-2
j_gene: TRBJ2-2
abundance: .
d_gene: TRBD2

CDR3nt: TGTGCCAGCAGCCGCGGGGGGGGCTATGGCTACACCTTC
CDR3aa: CASSRGGGYGYTF
v_gene: TRBV6-5
j_gene: TRBJ1-2
abundance: .
d_gene: .

CDR3nt: TGTGCCAGCAGTTCTTCCGGGACAGGGAGGAGGGAGCAGTACTTC
CDR3aa: CASSSSGTGRREQYF
v_gene: TRBV27
j_gene: TRBJ2-7
abundance: .
d_gene: TRBD1

CDR3nt: TGCGCCAGCAGTGAGAATATCGGCGGGGGCGTCGAAGCTTTCTTT
CDR3aa: CASSENIGGGVEAFF
v_gene: TRBV10-1
j_gene: TRBJ1-1
abundance: .
d_gene: .

CDR3nt: TGTGCCAGCAGCTTAGGCCTCTCCTACAATGAGCAGTTCTTC
CDR3aa: CASSLGLSYNEQFF
v_gene: TRBV13
j_gene: TRBJ2-1
abundance: few
d_gene: .

CDR3nt: TGTGCCAGCAGCTTGCGACAGACAGATACGCAGTATTTT
CDR3aa: CASSLRQTDTQYF
v_gene: TRBV5-4
j_gene: TRBJ2-3
abundance: .
d_gene: .

CDR3nt: TGTGCCAGCAGATGGACTAGCGGGGGGGCGGGTGAGCAGTTCTTC
CDR3aa: CASRWTSGGAGEQFF
v_gene: TRBV6-5
j_gene: TRBJ2-1
abundance: .
d_gene: TRBD2

CDR3nt: TGTGCCAGCAGGCGACAGGGGGGAACGGGGGAGCAGTACTTC
CDR3aa: CASRRQGGTGEQYF
v_gene: TRBV7-9
j_gene: TRBJ2-7
abundance: .
d_gene: TRBD1

CDR3nt: TGCAGCGTCCGGGACAGGGGCCCCGGGGAGCTGTTTTTT
CDR3aa: CSVRDRGPGELFF
v_gene: TRBV29-1
j_gene: TRBJ2-2
abundance: few
d_gene: TRBD1

CDR3nt: TGTGCCAGCAGCCGGGACAGACTCCGCAATCAGCCCCAGCATTTT
CDR3aa: CASSRDRLRNQPQHF
v_gene: TRBV11-2
j_gene: TRBJ1-5
abundance: .
d_gene: TRBD1

CDR3nt: TGTGCCAGCAGTGATCCGGGACTAGCGGGAGACACAGATACGCAGTATTTT
CDR3aa: CASSDPGLAGDTDTQYF
v_gene: TRBV6-1
j_gene: TRBJ2-3
abundance: .
d_gene: TRBD2

CDR3nt: TGTGCCAGCACCGGACAGGGAGGCGAGCAGTACTTC
CDR3aa: CASTGQGGEQYF
v_gene: TRBV6-5
j_gene: TRBJ2-7
abundance: few
d_gene: TRBD1

CDR3nt: TGTGCCAGCAGCGACAGAGAAACTAACTATGGCTACACCTTC
CDR3aa: CASSDRETNYGYTF
v_gene: TRBV27
j_gene: TRBJ1-2
abundance: .
d_gene: .

CDR3nt: TGTGCCAGCAGCCTAACAGGGGGCACTGAAGCTTTCTTT
CDR3aa: CASSLTGGTEAFF
v_gene: TRBV7-9
j_gene: TRBJ1-1
abundance: .
d_gene: TRBD1

CDR3nt: TGTGCCAGCAGGCTTAGGAGGAAAGGCGTTAAGGGAAACGGCTACACCTTC
CDR3aa: CASRLRRKGVKGNGYTF
v_gene: TRBV21-1
j_gene: TRBJ1-2
abundance: .
d_gene: .

CDR3nt: TGCGCCAGCAGCTTTCACAGGGAGAACACTGAAGCTTTCTTT
CDR3aa: CASSFHRENTEAFF
v_gene: TRBV5-1
j_gene: TRBJ1-1
abundance: .
d_gene: .

CDR3nt: TGCAGCGGACAGGGACTGTACAATGGGGAGCAGTTCTTC
CDR3aa: CSGQGLYNGEQFF
v_gene: TRBV29-1
j_gene: TRBJ2-1
abundance: .
d_gene: .

CDR3nt: TGTGCCAGCAGTTACAACGGTCGGGGTAACACCATATATTTT
CDR3aa: CASSYNGRGNTIYF
v_gene: TRBV6-5
j_gene: TRBJ1-3
abundance: .
d_gene: .

CDR3nt: TGTGCCAGCAGTTACGGACTTAATTCACCCCTCCACTTT
CDR3aa: CASSYGLNSPLHF
v_gene: TRBV6-6
j_gene: TRBJ1-6
abundance: .
d_gene: .

CDR3nt: TGTGCCAGCAGGTCCTTGAACACTGAAGCTTTCTTT
CDR3aa: CASRSLNTEAFF
v_gene: TRBV28
j_gene: TRBJ1-1
abundance: .
d_gene: .

CDR3nt: TGTGCCAGCAGTTACTCCGGGACTAGCGACTCCTACGAGCAGTACTTC
CDR3aa: CASSYSGTSDSYEQYF
v_gene: TRBV6-5
j_gene: TRBJ2-7
abundance: few
d_gene: TRBD2

CDR3nt: TGTGCCAGCTCACCGCGACAGGGCATGAACACTGAAGCTTTCTTT
CDR3aa: CASSPRQGMNTEAFF
v_gene: TRBV18
j_gene: TRBJ1-1
abundance: .
d_gene: TRBD1

CDR3nt: TGCGCCAGCAGCTTGGAGATATCGGGGAACACTGAAGCTTTCTTT
CDR3aa: CASSLEISGNTEAFF
v_gene: TRBV5-1
j_gene: TRBJ1-1
abundance: .
d_gene: .